The next 30 T cell receptor beta chains were all read from a single sample in a study of blood T cell repertoires in COVID-19. Some clones are missing from TCRdb's copy, which holds only in-frame ones; the method was immunoSEQ multiplex PCR. The data show about 480,000 clones, with roughly 90% seen just once and roughly 4% held by the top ten. The source material was peripheral blood. These receptors were obtained from a woman in her 30s with acute or convalescent COVID-19.

The genes are TRBV7-9 and TRBJ1-6; D is undetermined. CDR3 size: 17 residues. The ends were cut back, 1 base at V and 0 bases at J, with 10 bases in the middle. CDR1 is SEHNR and CDR2 is FQNEAQ in the germline V gene (reference sequence). The chain's CDR3 is CASSLVSVSSYNSPLHF. The CDR3 coding sequence is TGTGCCAGCAGCTTAGTAAGCGTTAGCTCCTATAATTCACCCCTCCACTTT. The variable domain in full, completed from reference TRBV7-9 and TRBJ1-6, reads DTGVSQNPRHKITKRGQNVTFRCDPISEHNRLYWYRQTLGQGPEFLTYFQNEAQLEKSRLLSDRFSAERPKGSFSTLEIQRTEQGDSAMYLCASSLVSVSSYNSPLHFGNGTRLTVT.

This chain uses TRBV2 with TRBJ1-3; TRBD1 might be the D (5 bases). The CDR3 is made up of 17 amino acids. Germline V gives CDR1 SNHLY, CDR2 FYNNEI. Trimming removed 1 base from V and 4 bases from J, with 17 bases in between. The CDR3 is CASSEDGRGMAGNTIYF. In DNA, the CDR3 is TGTGCCAGCAGTGAAGACGGGAGGGGAATGGCCGGAAACACCATATATTTT.

V usage is TRBV6-5 and J usage is TRBJ1-2; 8 bases map to TRBD1. This CDR3 region has 14 residues. Germline CDR1 MNHEY, CDR2 SVGAGI. The V segment lost 8 bases and the J segment 3 bases; nucleotides outside the gene matches: 8. The chain's CDR3 is CASADDRGYYGYTF. The CDR3 nucleotides are TGTGCCAGCGCAGATGACAGGGGATACTATGGCTACACCTTC.

The chain is built from TRBV7-3 and TRBJ1-3; D is possibly TRBD1 (6 bases). Per germline, CDR1 SGHTA and CDR2 FQGTGA. Trimming shortened V by 5 bases and J by 2 bases, and 13 bases separated the two germline ends. The length of the CDR3 is 15 residues. As DNA, the CDR3 is TGTGCCAGCAGCCCGACAGGAACACCTGGAAACACCATATATTTT. Translating it yields CASSPTGTPGNTIYF.

The chain links TRBV27 to TRBJ2-7; tentative D call: TRBD1 (5 bases). CDR3 length: 14 residues. Deletions cut 3 bases from V and 3 bases from J, with 12 bases between. CDR1 is MNHEY, CDR2 SMNVEV, per germline (reference sequence). The chain's CDR3 is CASSLGQRIYEQYF. Written as DNA, the CDR3 is TGTGCCAGCAGTTTGGGGCAACGAATCTACGAGCAGTACTTC.

The rearrangement joins TRBV10-2 to TRBJ2-5; 8 bases are shared with TRBD2. V trimming: 8 bases; J trimming: 5 bases; junction bases outside the gene matches: 10. Germline V gives CDR1 WSHSY, CDR2 SAAADI. The CDR3 has 14 amino acids. CDR3 coding DNA: TGCGCCAGCTGCCGGTCGGGGGGGGATGAGACCCAGTACTTC. This translates into CASCRSGGDETQYF.

V usage is TRBV7-9 and J usage is TRBJ2-7; 8 bases match TRBD1. This CDR3 has 15 residues. Per the germline V gene, CDR1 is SEHNR and CDR2 is FQNEAQ (reference sequence). J lost 0 bases, V lost 5 bases, and 6 bases had no gene match. The CDR3 sequence: CASSRTGIASYEQYF. The DNA for the CDR3 is TGTGCCAGCAGCCGGACAGGGATTGCCTCCTACGAGCAGTACTTC.

The rearrangement uses TRBV28 and TRBJ1-2; 10 nucleotides line up with TRBD1. Germline CDR1 and CDR2: MDHEN and SYDVKM. Losses at the gene ends were 4 bases for V and 8 bases for J; bases not matched to a gene: 7. The CDR3 covers 14 residues. CDR3 in amino acids: CASSSPGQGNGYTF. CDR3 DNA: TGTGCCAGCAGTTCACCGGGACAGGGGAACGGCTACACCTTC.

The chain recombines TRBV30 with TRBJ2-2, with TRBD1 identical over 8 bases. The CDR3 extends over 15 amino acids. Per the germline V gene, CDR1 is GTSNPN and CDR2 is SVGIG (reference sequence). V shed 3 bases and J 6 bases; nucleotides not matched to a gene: 9. This chain's CDR3 is CAWRLTRGQAGELFF. Written as DNA, the CDR3 is TGTGCCTGGAGGCTTACCAGGGGGCAAGCCGGGGAGCTGTTTTTT.

V is TRBV9 and J is TRBJ2-3, with a tentative D call TRBD2 (5 bases). The CDR3 runs to 15 residues. Germline CDR1 is SGDLS and CDR2 is YYNGEE. Deletions cut 1 base from V and 0 bases from J, with 9 bases between. CDR3 coding DNA: TGTGCCAGCAGCGTAAGCGGTACTAGCACAGATACGCAGTATTTT. Translating it yields CASSVSGTSTDTQYF. The whole variable domain, remainder taken from reference TRBV9 and TRBJ2-3, is DSGVTQTPKHLITATGQRVTLRCSPRSGDLSVYWYQQSLDQGLQFLIQYYNGEERAKGNILERFSAQQFPDLHSELNLSSLELGDSALYFCASSVSGTSTDTQYFGPGTRLTVL.

In its sample, this clone was seen once. The genes are TRBV3-1 (or the pseudogene TRBV3-2) and TRBJ2-1; D unclear. The germline V gene has CDR1 LGHDT and CDR2 YNNKEL (reference sequence). This CDR3 spans 12 amino acids. Trimming took off 1 base at V and 9 bases at J, with 7 bases between the two ends. The CDR3: CASSQVSAEQFF. The CDR3 coding sequence is TGTGCCAGCAGCCAAGTTAGTGCTGAGCAGTTCTTC.

The rearrangement links TRBV27 to TRBJ1-5; no clear D. Germline CDR1 reads MNHEY; CDR2 reads SMNVEV (reference sequence). The CDR3 spans 13 residues. The germline V and J ends were trimmed by 6 bases and 2 bases, with 8 bases remaining between them. The CDR3 sequence is CASSLTGNQPQHF. Written as DNA, the CDR3 is TGTGCCAGCAGCCTAACAGGCAATCAGCCCCAGCATTTT.

The J gene is TRBJ2-3, the V gene TRBV20-1, with a weak D call TRBD2 (6 bases). The germline CDR1 and CDR2 sequences are DFQATT and SNEGSKA (reference sequence). Between the trimmed V and J ends, which lost 3 bases and 1 base, there was a span of 11 bases. The CDR3 runs 14 residues. The chain's CDR3 is CSASDRGGTDTQYF. In DNA, the CDR3 is TGCAGTGCTAGTGATCGCGGGGGCACAGATACGCAGTATTTT.

The J gene is TRBJ2-2, the V gene TRBV7-3, with TRBD2 identical over 10 bases. The CDR3 extends over 16 amino acids. Germline CDR1 reads SGHTA; CDR2 reads FQGTGA. V lost 2 bases, J lost 4 bases, and 4 bases stayed unmatched. For the CDR3, the DNA is TGTGCCAGCAGCTTAGGAGCGGGGGGGATCACCGGGGAGCTGTTTTTT. It translates to CASSLGAGGITGELFF.

The chain is built from TRBV19 and TRBJ2-1, with D possibly TRBD1 on 5 matching bases. The V gene lost 4 bases and the J gene lost 8 bases, with 21 bases spanning the gap. This CDR3 spans 16 amino acids. Germline-derived CDR1 and CDR2 are LNHDA and SQIVND (reference sequence). CDR3: CASSRAGLGVYDEQFF. The DNA for the CDR3 is TGTGCCAGTAGTAGGGCAGGGCTTGGGGTTTATGATGAGCAGTTCTTC.

The chain employs TRBV14 and TRBJ1-2; D remains ambiguous. Germline V lookup: CDR1 SGHDN, CDR2 FVKESK. The CDR3 contains 15 residues. V shed 4 bases and J shed 5 bases, with 17 bases lying between them. The CDR3 sequence is CASSPTPRWEYGYTF. The CDR3 DNA reads as TGTGCCAGCAGCCCTACCCCGCGGTGGGAGTATGGCTACACCTTC.

This clone was seen only once. Other DNA sequences in the same sample also yield this CDR3. The V and J genes are TRBV27 and TRBJ2-3; 10 bases match TRBD2. This CDR3 contains 15 residues. CDR1 and CDR2 (germline): MNHEY, SMNVEV (reference sequence). J was trimmed by 2 bases and V by 5 bases; bases with no gene match: 4. Written as DNA, the CDR3 is TGTGCCAGCAGTCTAGCGGGGGCCTTCACAGATACGCAGTATTTT. As protein: CASSLAGAFTDTQYF.

The V and J genes are TRBV7-2 and TRBJ1-5; D not certain. The germline V gene has CDR1 SGHTA and CDR2 FQGNSA. The length of the CDR3 is 14 residues. Trimming shortened V by 5 bases and J by 0 bases, and 8 bases separated the two germline ends. CDR3 bases: TGTGCCAGCAGCCTCGTCTATAGCAATCAGCCCCAGCATTTT. This encodes CASSLVYSNQPQHF.

This clone was seen a single time. The rearrangement links TRBV9 to TRBJ2-3; 11 positions agree with TRBD2. Per germline, CDR1 SGDLS and CDR2 YYNGEE. V was pared by 4 bases and J by 6 bases, with 10 bases of the junction left unmatched. The CDR3 runs to 16 residues. CDR3 in amino acids: CASSPRFSGGADTQYF. The CDR3 coding sequence is TGTGCCAGCAGCCCCCGTTTTAGCGGGGGGGCGGATACGCAGTATTTT.

This clone came up once. The V and J genes are TRBV11-2 and TRBJ2-1; 11 bases are a match to TRBD2. The V segment lost 5 bases and the J segment 1 base; nucleotides outside the gene matches: 4. CDR1 is SGHAT, CDR2 FQNNGV, per germline. This CDR3 contains 16 residues. The CDR3 nucleotides are TGTGCCAGCAGCCCACTAGCGGGGGTATCCTACAATGAGCAGTTCTTC. Protein sequence: CASSPLAGVSYNEQFF.

The J gene is TRBJ2-5, the V gene TRBV7-8; D is undetermined. V gave up 5 bases and J gave up 2 bases, with 9 bases separating them. The CDR3 consists of 13 residues. Germline CDR1 SGHVS, CDR2 FQNEAQ. For the CDR3, the DNA is TGTGCCAGCAGCCTGAGCTTTCAAGAGACCCAGTACTTC. Protein: CASSLSFQETQYF.

J is TRBJ2-3 and V is TRBV7-9; D is possibly TRBD1 (7 bases). The V end was cut by 5 bases, the J end by 2 bases, with 17 bases between. This CDR3 comprises 16 residues. CDR1 SEHNR and CDR2 FQNEAQ come from the germline V gene (reference sequence). The CDR3 sequence is CASSPQAGQLTDTQYF. In DNA, the CDR3 is TGTGCCAGCAGCCCCCAGGCGGGACAGCTCACAGATACGCAGTATTTT. The entire variable domain, with the rest obtained from reference TRBV7-9 and TRBJ2-3, is as follows: DTGVSQNPRHKITKRGQNVTFRCDPISEHNRLYWYRQTLGQGPEFLTYFQNEAQLEKSRLLSDRFSAERPKGSFSTLEIQRTEQGDSAMYLCASSPQAGQLTDTQYFGPGTRLTVL.

This chain joins TRBV24-1 and TRBJ2-7, with a possible D match to TRBD1 (5 bases). V was shortened by 4 bases and J by 9 bases, with 9 bases between the two germline ends. The CDR3 consists of 11 residues. Germline CDR1 reads KGHDR; CDR2 reads SFDVKD. CDR3 amino acids: CATSEQGRQYF. CDR3 sequence (DNA): TGTGCCACCAGTGAGCAGGGTCGGCAGTACTTC.

The genes are TRBV29-1 and TRBJ2-7; 9 positions agree with TRBD1. Germline CDR1 is SQVTM and CDR2 is ANQGSEA. The CDR3 loop spans 14 amino acids. Unmatched junction bases numbered 14, after V lost 7 bases and J lost 7 bases. CDR3 coding DNA: TGCAGCGCCGAGGGGGGACAGGGAGTTGGGGAGCAGTACTTC. Amino acids: CSAEGGQGVGEQYF.

The rearrangement joins TRBV5-1 to TRBJ2-3; 14 bases fit TRBD2. V shed 4 bases, J shed 6 bases, and the junction held 7 bases outside the gene matches. In germline, CDR1 is SGHRS, CDR2 YFSETQ. CDR3 length: 16 residues. CDR3 in DNA: TGCGCCAGCAGCATAGGACTAGCGGGGGGTACGGATACGCAGTATTTT. Translating it yields CASSIGLAGGTDTQYF.

The V gene is TRBV7-8, the J gene TRBJ1-1, with 8 bases aligning to TRBD1. Germline CDR1 and CDR2: SGHVS and FQNEAQ. The CDR3 is 17 amino acids. Trimming at V came to 5 bases and at J to 3 bases, leaving 14 bases not matched to a gene. CDR3 coding DNA: TGTGCCAGCAGCCGCGGACAGGGAAGGGAGGAGGACACTGAAGCTTTCTTT. Its protein is CASSRGQGREEDTEAFF.

The genes are TRBV6-5 and TRBJ1-5; possibly TRBD1 for D (5 bases). V was clipped by 6 bases and J by 5 bases, with 14 bases between them. The CDR3 consists of 14 residues. Germline V CDR1 and CDR2: MNHEY, SVGAGI. The CDR3, as DNA: TGTGCCAGCAGAAGAACAGGACCAGATCAGCCCCAGCATTTT. It translates to CASRRTGPDQPQHF.

A few counts support this clone. Other DNA sequences in the sample encode the same CDR3. The rearrangement uses TRBV27 and TRBJ1-6; D may be TRBD1 (5 bases). Trimming took 2 bases from V and 4 from J, leaving 6 bases between them. Germline assignment: CDR1 MNHEY and CDR2 SMNVEV (reference sequence). There are 14 residues in the CDR3. CDR3 nucleotide sequence: TGTGCCAGCAGTTTAGGACAATATAATTCACCCCTCCACTTT. Its protein is CASSLGQYNSPLHF.

This CDR3 is CASNTNYGYTF. CDR3 in DNA: TGTGCCAGCAACACCAACTATGGCTACACCTTC. This chain uses TRBV28 with TRBJ1-2; unclear D gene. V gave up 7 bases and J gave up 2 bases, with 5 bases separating them. The CDR3 covers 11 residues. Germline lookup yields CDR1 MDHEN and CDR2 SYDVKM.

V and J are TRBV11-2 and TRBJ2-3; 7 positions match TRBD2. The V segment lost 5 bases and the J segment 2 bases; nucleotides outside the gene matches: 7. Germline V gene sequence: CDR1 SGHAT, CDR2 FQNNGV. The CDR3 totals 15 residues. The CDR3 sequence is CASSTRGGYTDTQYF. CDR3 in DNA: TGTGCCAGCAGCACTCGCGGGGGATACACAGATACGCAGTATTTT.